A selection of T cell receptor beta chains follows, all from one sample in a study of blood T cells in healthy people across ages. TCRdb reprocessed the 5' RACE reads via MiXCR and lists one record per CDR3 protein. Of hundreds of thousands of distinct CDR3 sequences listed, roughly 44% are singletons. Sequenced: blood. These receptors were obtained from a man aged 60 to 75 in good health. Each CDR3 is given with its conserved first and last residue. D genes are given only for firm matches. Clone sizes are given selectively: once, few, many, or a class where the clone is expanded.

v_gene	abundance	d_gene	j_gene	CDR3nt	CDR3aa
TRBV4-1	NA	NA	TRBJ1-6	TGCGCCAGCAGCCGGGTGGATTCCCTGGGCTCACCCCTCCACTTT	CASSRVDSLGSPLHF
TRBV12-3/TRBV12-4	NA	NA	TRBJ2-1	TGTGCCAGCAGTTTGCTGGCTAGGTGGTATGAGCAGTTCTTC	CASSLLARWYEQFF
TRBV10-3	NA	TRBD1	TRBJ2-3	TGTGCCACCCGGACCTCAACAGGGGCGGATACGCAGTATTTT	CATRTSTGADTQYF
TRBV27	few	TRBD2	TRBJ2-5	TGTGCCAGCAGTTTCTGGGGGAGGGAAGAGACCCAGTACTTC	CASSFWGREETQYF
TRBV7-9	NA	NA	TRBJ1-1	TGTGCCAGCAGCTCCGCCGGCGGGGCACGATCGGCTTTCTTT	CASSSAGGARSAFF
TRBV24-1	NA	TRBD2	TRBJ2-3	TGTGCCACCAGTGATCCGACTCTCAGCGGGGCCTCTAGCACAGATACGCAGTATTTT	CATSDPTLSGASSTDTQYF
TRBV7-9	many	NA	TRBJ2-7	TGTGCCAGCAGCATTAACAGGGACTCCTACGAGCAGTACTTC	CASSINRDSYEQYF
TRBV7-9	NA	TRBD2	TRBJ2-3	TGTGCCAGCAGCTTCGCTAGCGGGGGGCCCACAAATACGCAGTATTTT	CASSFASGGPTNTQYF
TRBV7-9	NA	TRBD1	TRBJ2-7	TGTGCCAGCAGCACCACCCGGGACAGGGCTTCCTACGAGCAGTACTTC	CASSTTRDRASYEQYF
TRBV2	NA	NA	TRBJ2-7	TGTGCCAGCGAGCGGAGCTCCTACAATGAGCAGTACTTC	CASERSSYNEQYF
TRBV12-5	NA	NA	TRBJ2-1	TGTGCTAGTGGTTCCGACCGGGGCGGGACCTCCTACAATGAGCAGTTCTTC	CASGSDRGGTSYNEQFF
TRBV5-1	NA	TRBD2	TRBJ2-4	TGCGCCAGCAGCTTGAGCGGGGGATCCTACGGGCAGTACTTC	CASSLSGGSYGQYF
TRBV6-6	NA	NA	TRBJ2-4	TGTGCCAGCAGTTACCGGCTAGGGAGTGACATTCAGTACTTC	CASSYRLGSDIQYF
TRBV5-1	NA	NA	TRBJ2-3	TGCGCCAGCACCAGTCCAGGGGCTACAGATACGCAGTATTTT	CASTSPGATDTQYF
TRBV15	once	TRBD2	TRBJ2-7	TGTGCCACCAGCAGCGGCCTAGCGGGGGGGCATGAGCAGTACTTC	CATSSGLAGGHEQYF
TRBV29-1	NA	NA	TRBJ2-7	TGCAGCGTTGGAAACAGGGTTGGCTACGAGCAGTACTTC	CSVGNRVGYEQYF
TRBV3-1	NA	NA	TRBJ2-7	TGTGCCAGCAGCCAAGATCAGGGGGGGTCAGCCTACGAGCAGTACTTC	CASSQDQGGSAYEQYF
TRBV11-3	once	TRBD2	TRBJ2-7	TGTGCCAGCAGCTTACGCCCGGGGGGGTCCTACGAGCAGTACTTC	CASSLRPGGSYEQYF
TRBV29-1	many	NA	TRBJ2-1	TGCAGCGTATTAGGGGCAGGGACGCGGAATGAGCAGTTCTTC	CSVLGAGTRNEQFF
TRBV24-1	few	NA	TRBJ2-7	TGTGCCCAACTAAGGGGCCCTGTGGTCGAGCAGTACTTC	CAQLRGPVVEQYF
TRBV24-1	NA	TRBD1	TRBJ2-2	TGTGCCACCGGTGACAAAGACAGGGGCCCCGGGGAGCTGTTTTTT	CATGDKDRGPGELFF
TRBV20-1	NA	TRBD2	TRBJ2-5	TGCAGTGCCGAGACTAGCGGGGGGGCCTTAGTCCAAGAGACCCAGTACTTC	CSAETSGGALVQETQYF
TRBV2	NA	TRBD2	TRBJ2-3	TGTGCCAGCAGAGCAGGACTAGCGAGCACAGATACGCAGTATTTT	CASRAGLASTDTQYF
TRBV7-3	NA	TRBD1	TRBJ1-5	TGTGCCGGCAGCTTAACCCGAGGACAGGGGATGAATCAGCCCCAGCATTTT	CAGSLTRGQGMNQPQHF
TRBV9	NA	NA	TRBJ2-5	TGTGCCAGCAGCGTAGATCTGGCGGGGAGAGAGACCCAGTACTTC	CASSVDLAGRETQYF
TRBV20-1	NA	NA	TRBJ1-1	TGCAGTGCTAGGAAACGAACCGGGACAAAGAACACTGAAGCTTTCTTT	CSARKRTGTKNTEAFF
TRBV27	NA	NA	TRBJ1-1	TGTGCCAGCAGTCCGAACGTGGGGGTAGAAGCTTTCTTT	CASSPNVGVEAFF
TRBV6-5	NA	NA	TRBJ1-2	TGTGCCAGCACGGCTCGGCGGACAATAAACTATGGCTACACCTTC	CASTARRTINYGYTF
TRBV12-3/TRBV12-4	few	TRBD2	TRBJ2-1	TGTGCCAGCAGTTTAGGAGCGGGGGGTCCCAATGAGCAGTTCTTC	CASSLGAGGPNEQFF
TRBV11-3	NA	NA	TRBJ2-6	TGTGCCAGCGAGTTAAACTCTGGGGCCAACGTCCTGACTTTC	CASELNSGANVLTF
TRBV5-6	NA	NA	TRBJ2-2	TGTGCCAGCAAGTGGTCCCTCGACAGGGAGCTGTTTTTT	CASKWSLDRELFF
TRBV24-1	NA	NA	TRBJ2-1	TGTGCCACCAGTGACCCCGGGGGACCTCCAGAAGAGCAGTTCTTC	CATSDPGGPPEEQFF
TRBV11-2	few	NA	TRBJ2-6	TGTGCCAGCAGCTTCTACAGGGCTGGGGCCAACGTCCTGACTTTC	CASSFYRAGANVLTF
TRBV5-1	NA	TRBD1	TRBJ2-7	TGCGCCAGCAGCTGGACAGGGGGAGCCTCCTACGAGCAGTACTTC	CASSWTGGASYEQYF
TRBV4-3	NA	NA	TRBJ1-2	TGCGCCAGCAGCCAAGACCCGGACAGTAACTTCTACACCTTC	CASSQDPDSNFYTF
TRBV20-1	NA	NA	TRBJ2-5	TGCAGTGCTAGAGTATCTGTATCTGGGGAGACCCAGTACTTC	CSARVSVSGETQYF
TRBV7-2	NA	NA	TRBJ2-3	TGTGCCAGCAGCGTAGACAGGACCACAGATACGCAGTATTTT	CASSVDRTTDTQYF
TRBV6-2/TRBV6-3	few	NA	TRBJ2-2	TGTGCCAGCAGTTCTACTAGCCCCGGGGAGCTGTTTTTT	CASSSTSPGELFF
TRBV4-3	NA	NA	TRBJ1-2	TGCGCCAGCAGCCAAGACAGGACAGTAGCTAACTATGGCTACACCTTC	CASSQDRTVANYGYTF
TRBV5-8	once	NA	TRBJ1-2	TGTGCCAGCAGCCGCCTGGACAGTCCAGGCTCCGGCTACACCTTC	CASSRLDSPGSGYTF
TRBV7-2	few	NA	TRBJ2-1	TGTGCCAGCAGCTCCTCCGGCGGGGCGATGTCCTACAATGAGCAGTTCTTC	CASSSSGGAMSYNEQFF
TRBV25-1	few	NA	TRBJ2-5	TGTGCCAGCAGTGAGGGGAACGGAAAATATTCGGAGACCCAGTACTTC	CASSEGNGKYSETQYF
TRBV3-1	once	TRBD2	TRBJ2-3	TGTGCCAGCAGCCAAGGACTAGCGGGGGCCGCAGATACGCAGTATTTT	CASSQGLAGAADTQYF
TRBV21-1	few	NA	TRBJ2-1	TGTGCCAGCAGCAAACGGCGGACGGGGAGGCACAATGAGCAGTTCTTC	CASSKRRTGRHNEQFF
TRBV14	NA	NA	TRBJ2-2	TGTGCCAGCAGAATACAGGGATACACCGGGGAGCTGTTTTTT	CASRIQGYTGELFF
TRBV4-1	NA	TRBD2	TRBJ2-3	TGCGCCAGCAGCCAAGAGATAGCGGGAAGCACAGATACGCAGTATTTT	CASSQEIAGSTDTQYF
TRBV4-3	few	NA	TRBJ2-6	TGCGCCAGCAGCAGCCAGAGGGGGTCTGGGGCCAACGTCCTGACTTTC	CASSSQRGSGANVLTF
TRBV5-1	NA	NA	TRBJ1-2	TGCGCCAGCAGAGACTGGGACACCTCGTCTTATGGCTACACCTTC	CASRDWDTSSYGYTF
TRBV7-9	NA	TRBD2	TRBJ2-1	TGTGCCAGCAGTCCATTGGGGGGGGGAACTTACAATGAGCAGTTCTTC	CASSPLGGGTYNEQFF
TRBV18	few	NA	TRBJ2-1	TGTGCCAGCTCACCGAATTGGGGGTCCCGATCCTACAATGAGCAGTTCTTC	CASSPNWGSRSYNEQFF
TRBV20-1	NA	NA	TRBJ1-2	TGCAGTGCTGAAGAACAGGCGGGTGGCTACACCTTC	CSAEEQAGGYTF
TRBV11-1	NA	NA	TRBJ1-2	TGTGCCAGCAGCGAGAGAGGGATGCGGGGCTACACCTTC	CASSERGMRGYTF
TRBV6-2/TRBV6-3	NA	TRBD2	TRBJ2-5	TGTGCCAGCAGTCGGGGACTAGCGGGGGCCGGCCGTGGGACCCAGTACTTC	CASSRGLAGAGRGTQYF
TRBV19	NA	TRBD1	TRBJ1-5	TGTGCCAGTAGTAAATACAGGGGGAGCGGAAATCAGCCCCAGCATTTT	CASSKYRGSGNQPQHF
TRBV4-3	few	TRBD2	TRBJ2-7	TGCGCCAGCAGCCAAGGGTCAGCGGGGGGGCCCTACGAGCAGTACTTC	CASSQGSAGGPYEQYF
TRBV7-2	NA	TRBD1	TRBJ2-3	TGTGCCAGCAGCACCCGGACAGGGGGCAACACAGATACGCAGTATTTT	CASSTRTGGNTDTQYF
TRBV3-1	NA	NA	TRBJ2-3	TGTGCCAGCAGCCAAGTACGTGCCTTAGAGACGCAGTATTTT	CASSQVRALETQYF